This T cell receptor (beta chain) was recovered during a study of blood T cells in healthy people across ages. The donors, healthy Caucasians from Russia, were aged roughly 6 to 90. Primed by a sample-barcoded 5' primer and a J-beta primer mix, a second PCR proceeded for 7 to 11 cycles. Each CDR3 protein is one row after TCRdb ran MiXCR on the 5' RACE reads. Of 750,000 to 850,000 distinct CDR3 sequences in the sample, around a quarter were seen once. V was shortened by 2 bases and J by 0 bases, with 10 bases between the two germline ends. The CDR3 runs 15 residues. Germline V CDR1 and CDR2: MNHNS, SASEGT. This sample also belongs to another study, concerning T cells of mothers and their children.

The chain links TRBV6-1 to TRBJ1-1; D perhaps matches TRBD1 (5 bases). The TCR sequence derives from a boy aged 5 to 17 in good health. Material: blood. The CDR3 loop reads CASSEPGRMNTEAFF. The CDR3 DNA is TGTGCCAGCAGTGAACCGGGACGCATGAACACTGAAGCTTTCTTT.